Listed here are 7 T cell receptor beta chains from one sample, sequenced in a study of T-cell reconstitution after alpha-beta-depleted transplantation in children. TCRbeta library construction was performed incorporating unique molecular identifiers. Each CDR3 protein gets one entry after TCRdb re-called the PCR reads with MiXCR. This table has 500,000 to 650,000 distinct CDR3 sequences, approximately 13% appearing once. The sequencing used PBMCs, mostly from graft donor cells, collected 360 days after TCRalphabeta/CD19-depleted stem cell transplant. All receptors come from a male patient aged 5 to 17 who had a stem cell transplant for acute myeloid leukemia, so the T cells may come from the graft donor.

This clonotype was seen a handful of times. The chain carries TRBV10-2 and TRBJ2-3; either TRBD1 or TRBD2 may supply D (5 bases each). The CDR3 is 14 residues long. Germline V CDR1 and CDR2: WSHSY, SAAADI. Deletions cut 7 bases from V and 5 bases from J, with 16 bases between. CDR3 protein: CASTPLGTGDTQYF. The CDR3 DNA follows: TGCGCCAGCACCCCCCTGGGGACGGGAGATACGCAGTATTTT.

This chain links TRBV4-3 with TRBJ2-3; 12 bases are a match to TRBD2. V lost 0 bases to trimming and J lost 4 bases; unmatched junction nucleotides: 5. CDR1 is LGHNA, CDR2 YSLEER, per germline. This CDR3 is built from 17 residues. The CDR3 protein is CASSQDTLAGGSDTQYF. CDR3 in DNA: TGCGCCAGCAGCCAAGATACCCTAGCGGGAGGGTCAGATACGCAGTATTTT.

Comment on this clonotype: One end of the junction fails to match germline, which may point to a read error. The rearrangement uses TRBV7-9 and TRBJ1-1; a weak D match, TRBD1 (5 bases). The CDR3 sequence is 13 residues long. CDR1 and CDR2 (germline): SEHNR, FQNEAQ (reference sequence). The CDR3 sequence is CASSTSGNAEAFF. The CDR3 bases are TGTGCCAGCAGCACATCAGGGAACGCTGAAGCTTTCTTT.

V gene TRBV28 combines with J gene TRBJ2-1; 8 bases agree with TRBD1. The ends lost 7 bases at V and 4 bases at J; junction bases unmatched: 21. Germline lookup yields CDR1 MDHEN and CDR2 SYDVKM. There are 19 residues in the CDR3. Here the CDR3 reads CASKRSSVVWQGAYNEQFF. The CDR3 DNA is TGTGCCAGCAAGAGGTCCAGTGTGGTGTGGCAGGGGGCATACAATGAGCAGTTCTTC. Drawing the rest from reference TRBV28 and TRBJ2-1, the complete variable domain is DVKVTQSSRYLVKRTGEKVFLECVQDMDHENMFWYRQDPGLGLRLIYFSYDVKMKEKGDIPEGYSVSREKKERFSLILESASTNQTSMYLCASKRSSVVWQGAYNEQFFGPGTRLTVL.

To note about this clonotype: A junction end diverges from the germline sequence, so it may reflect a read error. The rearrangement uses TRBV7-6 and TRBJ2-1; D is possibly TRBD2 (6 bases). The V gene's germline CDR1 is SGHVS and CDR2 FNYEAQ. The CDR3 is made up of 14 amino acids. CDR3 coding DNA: TGTGCCACCAGCTCACCTGGGGGGTGCAATGAGCAGTTCTTC. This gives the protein CATSSPGGCNEQFF.

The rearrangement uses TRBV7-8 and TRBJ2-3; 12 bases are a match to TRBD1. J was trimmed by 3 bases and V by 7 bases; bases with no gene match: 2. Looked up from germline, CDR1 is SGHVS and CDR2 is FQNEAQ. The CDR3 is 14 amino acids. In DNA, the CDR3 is TGTGCCAGCATGGGACAGGGGGCAACAGATACGCAGTATTTT. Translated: CASMGQGATDTQYF.

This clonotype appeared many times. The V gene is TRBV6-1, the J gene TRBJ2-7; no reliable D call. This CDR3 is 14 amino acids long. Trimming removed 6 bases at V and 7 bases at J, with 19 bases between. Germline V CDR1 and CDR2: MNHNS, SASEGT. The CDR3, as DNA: TGTGCCAGCAGCTTTCCACCAGTCATACGGGAGCAGTACTTC. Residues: CASSFPPVIREQYF.